This T cell receptor (beta chain) was identified in a study of OX40 agonist ivuxolimab in advanced cancers. The overall study: Three partial responders included one hepatocellular carcinoma patient and two cutaneous melanoma patients.

The CDR3 consists of 13 residues. Per germline, CDR1 SGHTA and CDR2 FQGNSA. Deletions cut 7 bases from V and 7 bases from J, with 17 bases between. Libraries were prepared by immunoSEQ multiplex PCR; TCRdb keeps only in-frame clonotypes and omits some of them. The sample holds about 58,000 clones; less than 85% are singletons and the top ten take 3% to 3.5%. Material: CD4+ or CD8+ T cells sorted from blood, obtained in a trial of the OX40 agonist ivuxolimab. The gene calls are TRBV7-2 and TRBJ2-7; no firm D call. The TCR comes from an adult with an advanced solid tumor such as melanoma, head and neck, liver or kidney cancer. CDR3 in DNA: TGTGCCAGCACTTACGCCGCAAGGCGGGAGCAGTACTTC. Translation: CASTYAARREQYF.